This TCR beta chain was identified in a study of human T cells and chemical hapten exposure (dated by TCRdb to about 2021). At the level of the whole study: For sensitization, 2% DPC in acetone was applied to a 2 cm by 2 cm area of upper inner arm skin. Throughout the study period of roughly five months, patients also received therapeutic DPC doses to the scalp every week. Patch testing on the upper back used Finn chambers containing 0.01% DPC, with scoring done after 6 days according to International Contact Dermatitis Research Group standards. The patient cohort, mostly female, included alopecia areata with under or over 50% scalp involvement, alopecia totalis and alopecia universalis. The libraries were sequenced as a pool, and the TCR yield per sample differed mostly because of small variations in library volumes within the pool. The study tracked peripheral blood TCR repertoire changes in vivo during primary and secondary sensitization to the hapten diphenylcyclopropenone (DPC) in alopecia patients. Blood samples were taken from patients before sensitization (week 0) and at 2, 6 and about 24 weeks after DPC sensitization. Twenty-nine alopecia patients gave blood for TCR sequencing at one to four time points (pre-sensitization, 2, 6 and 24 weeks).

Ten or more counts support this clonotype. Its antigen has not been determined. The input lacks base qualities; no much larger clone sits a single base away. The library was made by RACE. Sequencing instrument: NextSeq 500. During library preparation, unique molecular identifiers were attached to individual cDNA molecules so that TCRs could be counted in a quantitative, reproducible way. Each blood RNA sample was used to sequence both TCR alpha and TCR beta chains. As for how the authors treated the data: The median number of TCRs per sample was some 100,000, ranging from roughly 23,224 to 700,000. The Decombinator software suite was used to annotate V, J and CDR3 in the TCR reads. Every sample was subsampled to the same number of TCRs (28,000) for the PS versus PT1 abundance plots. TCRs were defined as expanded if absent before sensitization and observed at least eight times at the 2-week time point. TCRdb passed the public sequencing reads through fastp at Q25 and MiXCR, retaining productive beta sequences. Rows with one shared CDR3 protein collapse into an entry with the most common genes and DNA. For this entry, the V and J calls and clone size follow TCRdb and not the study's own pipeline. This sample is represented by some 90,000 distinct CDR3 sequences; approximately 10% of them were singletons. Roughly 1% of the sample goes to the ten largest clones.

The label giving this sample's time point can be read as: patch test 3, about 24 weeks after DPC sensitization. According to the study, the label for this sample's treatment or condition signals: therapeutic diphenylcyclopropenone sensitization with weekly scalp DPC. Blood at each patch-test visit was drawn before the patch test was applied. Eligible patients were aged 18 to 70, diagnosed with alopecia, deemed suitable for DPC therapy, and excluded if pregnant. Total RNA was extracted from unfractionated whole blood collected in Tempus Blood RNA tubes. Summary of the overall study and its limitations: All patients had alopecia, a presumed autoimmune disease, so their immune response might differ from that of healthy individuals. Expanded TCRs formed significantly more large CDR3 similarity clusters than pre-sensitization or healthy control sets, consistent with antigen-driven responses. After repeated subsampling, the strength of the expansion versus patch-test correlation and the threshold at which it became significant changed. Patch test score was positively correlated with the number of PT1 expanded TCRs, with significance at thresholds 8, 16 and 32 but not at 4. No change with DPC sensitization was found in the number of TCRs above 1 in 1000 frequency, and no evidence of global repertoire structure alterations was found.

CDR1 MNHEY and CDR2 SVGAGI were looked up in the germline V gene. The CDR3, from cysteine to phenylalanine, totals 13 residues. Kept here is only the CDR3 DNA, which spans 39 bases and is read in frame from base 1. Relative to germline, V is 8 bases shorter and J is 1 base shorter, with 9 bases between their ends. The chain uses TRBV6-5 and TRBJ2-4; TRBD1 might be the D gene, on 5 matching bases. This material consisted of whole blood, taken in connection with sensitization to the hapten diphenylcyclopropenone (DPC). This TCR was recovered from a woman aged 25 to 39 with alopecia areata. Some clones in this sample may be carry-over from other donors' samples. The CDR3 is CASRTRAKNIQYF. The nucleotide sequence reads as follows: TGTGCCAGCCGGACACGGGCCAAAAACATTCAGTACTTC.